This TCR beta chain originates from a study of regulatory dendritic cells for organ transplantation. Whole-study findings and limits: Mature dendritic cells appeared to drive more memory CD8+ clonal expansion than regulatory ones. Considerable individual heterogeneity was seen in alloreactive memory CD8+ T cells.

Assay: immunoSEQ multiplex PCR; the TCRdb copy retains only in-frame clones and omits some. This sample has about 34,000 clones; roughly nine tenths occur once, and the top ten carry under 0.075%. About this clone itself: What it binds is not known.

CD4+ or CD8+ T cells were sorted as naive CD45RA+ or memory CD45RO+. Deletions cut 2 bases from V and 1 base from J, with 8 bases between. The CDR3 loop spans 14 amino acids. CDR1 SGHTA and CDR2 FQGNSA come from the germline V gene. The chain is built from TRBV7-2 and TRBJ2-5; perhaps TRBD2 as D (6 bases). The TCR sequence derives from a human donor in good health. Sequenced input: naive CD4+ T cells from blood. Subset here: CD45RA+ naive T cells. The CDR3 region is CASSLWRGQETQYF. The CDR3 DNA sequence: TGTGCCAGCAGCTTATGGAGGGGCCAAGAGACCCAGTACTTC. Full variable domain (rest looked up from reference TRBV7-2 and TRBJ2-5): GAGVSQSPSNKVTEKGKDVELRCDPISGHTALYWYRQSLGQGLEFLIYFQGNSAPDKSGLPSDRFSAERTGGSVSTLTIQRTQQEDSAVYLCASSLWRGQETQYFGPGTRLLVL.